The 4 T cell receptor beta chains below come from one sample, sequenced in a study of blood T cell repertoires in COVID-19. Method: immunoSEQ multiplex PCR; TCRdb's copy keeps in-frame clones and lacks some. Of roughly 300,000 clones listed, roughly 88% were seen once; the top ten hold 9% to 9.5%. Sequencing was performed on peripheral blood. All receptors derive from a man aged 18 to 30 with active or convalescent COVID-19.

The V call is TRBV27, the J call TRBJ1-1; the match to TRBD1 covers 7 bases. This CDR3 region has 12 residues. Germline CDR1 is MNHEY and CDR2 is SMNVEV (reference sequence). Trimming at V came to 7 bases and at J to 5 bases, leaving 4 bases not matched to a gene. The CDR3 region has the DNA TGTGCCAGCATAGGGGGCCGGACTGAAGCTTTCTTT. Amino acid sequence: CASIGGRTEAFF.

V is TRBV27 and J is TRBJ1-2; 8 bases agree with TRBD1. CDR3 length equals 12 residues. CDR1 is MNHEY, CDR2 SMNVEV, per germline (reference sequence). V shed 5 bases and J 6 bases; nucleotides not matched to a gene: 2. The CDR3 spells CASSDRGDGYTF. The CDR3 nucleotides read TGTGCCAGCAGTGACAGGGGAGATGGCTACACCTTC.

V usage is TRBV19 and J usage is TRBJ1-1; no clear D gene. In germline, CDR1 is LNHDA, CDR2 SQIVND (reference sequence). The CDR3 extends over 15 amino acids. V was clipped by 6 bases and J by 0 bases, with 14 bases between them. The CDR3: CASSRGGSLNTEAFF. The CDR3 DNA follows: TGTGCCAGTAGCAGAGGAGGGTCCCTGAACACTGAAGCTTTCTTT.

V is TRBV5-1 and J is TRBJ2-1; 7 bases fit TRBD2. The CDR3 runs to 13 residues. Germline lookup yields CDR1 SGHRS and CDR2 YFSETQ. The ends lost 5 bases at V and 6 bases at J; junction bases unmatched: 5. Here the CDR3 DNA reads TGCGCCAGCAGGGAGCGGGGAAGCAATGAGCAGTTCTTC. Translating gives CASRERGSNEQFF. The variable domain in full, with the rest retrieved from reference TRBV5-1 and TRBJ2-1, is KAGVTQTPRYLIKTRGQQVTLSCSPISGHRSVSWYQQTPGQGLQFLFEYFSETQRNKGNFPGRFSGRQFSNSRSEMNVSTLELGDSALYLCASRERGSNEQFFGPGTRLTVL.